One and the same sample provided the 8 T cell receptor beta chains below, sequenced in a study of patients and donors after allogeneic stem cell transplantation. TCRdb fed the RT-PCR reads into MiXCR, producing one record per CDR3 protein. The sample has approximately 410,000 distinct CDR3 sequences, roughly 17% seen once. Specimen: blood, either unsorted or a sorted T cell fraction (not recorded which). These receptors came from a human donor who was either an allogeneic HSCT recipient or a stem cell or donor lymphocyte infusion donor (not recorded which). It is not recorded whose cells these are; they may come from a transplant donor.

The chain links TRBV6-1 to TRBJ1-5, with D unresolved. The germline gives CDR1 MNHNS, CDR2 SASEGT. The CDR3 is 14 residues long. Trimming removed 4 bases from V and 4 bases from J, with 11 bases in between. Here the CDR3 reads CASSVAPLNQPQHF. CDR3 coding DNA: TGTGCCAGCAGTGTAGCTCCCCTGAATCAGCCCCAGCATTTT.

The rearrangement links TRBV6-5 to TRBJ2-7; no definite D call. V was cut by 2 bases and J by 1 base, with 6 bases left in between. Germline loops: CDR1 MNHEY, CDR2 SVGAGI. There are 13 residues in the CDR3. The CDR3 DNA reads TGTGCCAGCAGTTACCGAGCTTCCTACGAGCAGTACTTC. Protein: CASSYRASYEQYF.

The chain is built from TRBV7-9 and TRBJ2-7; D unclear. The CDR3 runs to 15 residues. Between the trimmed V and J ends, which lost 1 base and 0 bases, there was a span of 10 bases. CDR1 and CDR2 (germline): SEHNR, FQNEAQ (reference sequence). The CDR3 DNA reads TGTGCCAGCAGCTTAGGATCCTATAGCTCCTACGAGCAGTACTTC. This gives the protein CASSLGSYSSYEQYF.

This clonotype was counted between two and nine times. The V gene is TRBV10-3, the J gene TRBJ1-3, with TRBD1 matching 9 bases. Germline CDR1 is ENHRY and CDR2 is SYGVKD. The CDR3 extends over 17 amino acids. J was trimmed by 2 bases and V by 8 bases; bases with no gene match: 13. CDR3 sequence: CAIGVETGGGTGNTIYF. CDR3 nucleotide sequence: TGTGCCATCGGGGTGGAGACAGGGGGTGGAACTGGAAACACCATATATTTT.

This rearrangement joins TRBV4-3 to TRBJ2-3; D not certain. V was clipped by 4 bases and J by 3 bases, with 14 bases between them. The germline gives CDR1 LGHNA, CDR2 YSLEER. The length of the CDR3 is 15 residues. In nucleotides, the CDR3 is TGCGCCAGCAGCCGCAAACACCAAACAACAGATACGCAGTATTTT. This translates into CASSRKHQTTDTQYF.

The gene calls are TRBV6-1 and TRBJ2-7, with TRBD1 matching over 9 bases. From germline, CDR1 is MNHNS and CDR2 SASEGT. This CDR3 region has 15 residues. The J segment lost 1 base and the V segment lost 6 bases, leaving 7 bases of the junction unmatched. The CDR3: CASRPTGGTSYEQYF. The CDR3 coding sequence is TGTGCCAGCAGACCTACAGGGGGCACTTCCTACGAGCAGTACTTC.

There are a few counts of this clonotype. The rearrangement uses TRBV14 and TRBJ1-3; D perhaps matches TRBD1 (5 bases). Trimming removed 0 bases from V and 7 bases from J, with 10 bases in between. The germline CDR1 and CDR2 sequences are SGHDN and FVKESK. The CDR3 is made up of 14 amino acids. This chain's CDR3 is CASSQDLRGNTIYF. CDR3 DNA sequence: TGTGCCAGCAGCCAAGATCTACGGGGGAACACCATATATTTT.

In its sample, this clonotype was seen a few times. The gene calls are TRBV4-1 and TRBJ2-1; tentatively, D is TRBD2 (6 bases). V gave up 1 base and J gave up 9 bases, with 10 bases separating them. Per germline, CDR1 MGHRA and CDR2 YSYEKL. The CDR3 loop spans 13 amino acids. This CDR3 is CASSQGLVVEQFF. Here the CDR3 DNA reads TGCGCCAGCAGCCAAGGACTAGTGGTTGAGCAGTTCTTC.